This TCR beta chain was identified in a study of tumour-infiltrating T cells in Burkitt lymphoma (dated by TCRdb to the early 2020s). As for the study more broadly: TCR repertoire data were compared against clinical outcome, and productive clonality predicted overall survival and progression-free survival independently of established prognostic factors such as age at diagnosis.

There are a few counts of this clone. Its antigen specificity is not known. Base qualities are not recorded, but no much larger clone differs from it by a single base. The library was obtained by the immunoSEQ multiplex PCR assay. TCRdb obtained this table from immuneACCESS and retained in-frame rearrangements with V and J assigned. These tables miss some clones; where compared with another copy, unresolved V genes account for less than half of the shortfall, and the remainder is unexplained. The sample records around 6,500 clones, about 18% of which are singletons. The ten largest clones add up to roughly 3% of the sample. The CDR3, from cysteine to phenylalanine, totals 14 residues. Only the CDR3 portion is preserved as DNA: 42 bases, with reading frame beginning at the first base.

The sample was tumor tissue. The origin of this receptor is a human donor with diffuse large B-cell lymphoma. In this chain, TRBV21-1 is recombined with TRBJ2-7. TRBV21-1 is classified as a pseudogene. The CDR3 reads CASPAIRTVYEQYF. The nucleotides are TGTGCCAGCCCCGCAATTAGGACCGTATACGAGCAGTACTTC.